This T cell receptor (beta chain) comes out of a study of shared clonotypes between healthy human individuals. Overall study findings and caveats: Owing to a small donor count, the genetic and exposure-history diversity represented was limited. For sorted subsets, rarefaction showed incomplete sequencing despite large depth.

At deep level, the assay was performed. TCRdb's copy holds only in-frame clones and misses some; the assay was immunoSEQ multiplex PCR. The data hold some 2 million clones, with 85% to 95% observed a single time. Concerning this clone itself: Its antigen remains unknown.

The authors divided CD4+ cells into CD45RA+ naive and CD45RA-negative memory subsets. Material: naive CD4+ T cells sorted from blood. As for subset: CD45RA+ positively selected. This receptor was taken from a man between 18 and 29 years old in good health.

The CDR3 DNA sequence: TGTGCCAGCAGTACTAGCGGGAGTTCCGGGGAGCTGTTTTTT. This gives the protein CASSTSGSSGELFF. The J gene is TRBJ2-2, the V gene TRBV2, with 11 positions matching TRBD2. With V trimmed by 5 bases and J by 6 bases, 2 bases remained unmatched. Germline CDR1 SNHLY, CDR2 FYNNEI. The CDR3 loop spans 14 amino acids.